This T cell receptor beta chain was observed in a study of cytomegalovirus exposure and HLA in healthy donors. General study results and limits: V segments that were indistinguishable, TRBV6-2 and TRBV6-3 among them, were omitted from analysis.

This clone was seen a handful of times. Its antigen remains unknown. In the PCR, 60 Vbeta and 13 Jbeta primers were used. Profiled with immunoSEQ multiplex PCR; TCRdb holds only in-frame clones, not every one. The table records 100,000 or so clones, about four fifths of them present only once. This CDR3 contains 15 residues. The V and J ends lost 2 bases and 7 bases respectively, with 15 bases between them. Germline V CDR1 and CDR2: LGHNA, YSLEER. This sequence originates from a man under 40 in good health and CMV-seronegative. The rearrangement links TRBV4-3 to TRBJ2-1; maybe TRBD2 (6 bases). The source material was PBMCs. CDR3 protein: CASSQFPGLINEQFF. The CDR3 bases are TGCGCCAGCAGCCAATTCCCGGGACTCATAAATGAGCAGTTCTTC.